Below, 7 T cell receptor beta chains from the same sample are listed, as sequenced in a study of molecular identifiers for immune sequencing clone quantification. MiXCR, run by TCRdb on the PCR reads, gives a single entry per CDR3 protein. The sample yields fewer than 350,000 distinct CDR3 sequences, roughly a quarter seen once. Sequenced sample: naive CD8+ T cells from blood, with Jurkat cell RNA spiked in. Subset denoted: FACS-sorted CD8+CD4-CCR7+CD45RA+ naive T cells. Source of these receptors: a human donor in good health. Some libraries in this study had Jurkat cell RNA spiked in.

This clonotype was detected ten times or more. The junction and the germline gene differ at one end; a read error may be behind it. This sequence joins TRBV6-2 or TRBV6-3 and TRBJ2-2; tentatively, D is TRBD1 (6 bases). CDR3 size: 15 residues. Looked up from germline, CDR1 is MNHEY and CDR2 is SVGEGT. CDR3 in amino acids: CASSWTDLNTGELFF. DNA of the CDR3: TGCGCCAGCAGCTGGACAGATCTTAACACCGGGGAGCTGTTTTTT.

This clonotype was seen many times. The CDR3 sequence: CASSPPTPDDADTQYF. The CDR3 bases are TGTGCCAGCAGCCCACCGACCCCCGACGATGCAGATACGCAGTATTTT. V usage is TRBV7-9 and J usage is TRBJ2-3; no definite D call. V was trimmed by 5 bases and J by 4 bases, leaving 19 bases between them. The length of the CDR3 is 16 residues. Germline CDR1 reads SEHNR; CDR2 reads FQNEAQ (reference sequence).

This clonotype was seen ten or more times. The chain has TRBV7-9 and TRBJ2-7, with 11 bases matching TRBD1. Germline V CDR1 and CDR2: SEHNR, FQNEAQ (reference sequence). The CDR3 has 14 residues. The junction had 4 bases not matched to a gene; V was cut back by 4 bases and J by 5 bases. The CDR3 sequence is CASSSGQGAHEQYF. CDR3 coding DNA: TGTGCCAGCAGCTCCGGACAGGGGGCCCACGAGCAGTACTTC.

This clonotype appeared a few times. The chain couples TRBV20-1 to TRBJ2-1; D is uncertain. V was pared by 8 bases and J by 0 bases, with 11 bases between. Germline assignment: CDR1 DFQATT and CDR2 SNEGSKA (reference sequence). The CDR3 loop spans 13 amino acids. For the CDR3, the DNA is TGCAGTCCGACAAAGGCCTCCTACAATGAGCAGTTCTTC. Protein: CSPTKASYNEQFF.

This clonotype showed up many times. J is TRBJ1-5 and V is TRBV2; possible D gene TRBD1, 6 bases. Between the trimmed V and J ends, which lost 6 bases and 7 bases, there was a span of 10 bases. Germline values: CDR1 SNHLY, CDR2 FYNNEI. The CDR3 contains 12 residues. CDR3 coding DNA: TGTGCCAGCAGGGGCCAGGGGCAGCCCCAGCATTTT. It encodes CASRGQGQPQHF. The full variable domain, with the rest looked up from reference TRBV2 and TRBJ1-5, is EPEVTQTPSHQVTQMGQEVILRCVPISNHLYFYWYRQILGQKVEFLVSFYNNEISEKSEIFDDQFSVERPDGSNFTLKIRSTKLEDSAMYFCASRGQGQPQHFGDGTRLSIL.

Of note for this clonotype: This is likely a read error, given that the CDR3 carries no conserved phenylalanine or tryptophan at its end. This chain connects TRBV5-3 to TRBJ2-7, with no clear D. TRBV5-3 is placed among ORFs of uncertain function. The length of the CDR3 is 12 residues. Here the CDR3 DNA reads TGTGCCAGCAGCTCCATGGGCTACGAGCAGTACTTA. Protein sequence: CASSSMGYEQYL.

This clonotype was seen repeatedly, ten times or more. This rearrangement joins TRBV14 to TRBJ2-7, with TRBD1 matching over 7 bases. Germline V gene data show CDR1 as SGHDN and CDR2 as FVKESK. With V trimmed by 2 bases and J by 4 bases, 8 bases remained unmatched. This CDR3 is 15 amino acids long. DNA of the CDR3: TGTGCCAGCAGCCAATATACAGGGGAACTGTACGAGCAGTACTTC. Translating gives CASSQYTGELYEQYF.